This T cell receptor beta chain was recorded in a study of radiotherapy plus CTLA-4 blockade in lung cancer. TCRdb keeps only in-frame clones here, not all; method: immunoSEQ multiplex PCR. The sample lists fewer than 90,000 clones, roughly four fifths occurring once. Germline CDR1 reads SEHNR; CDR2 reads FQNEAQ (reference sequence). Unmatched junction bases numbered 4, after V lost 1 base and J lost 2 bases. The CDR3 length is 15 residues. Findings and limits, study-wide: Once radiotherapy plus ipilimumab had been given, TCR clones derived from tumor expanded in blood.

In this sample, this clone turned up once. Its antigen is unknown. The TCR was taken from a human donor with non-small cell lung cancer who had stable disease on radiotherapy plus ipilimumab. The V call is TRBV7-9, the J call TRBJ1-1; 7 bases map to TRBD1. Sample: peripheral blood, taken from a patient treated with radiotherapy plus ipilimumab. This CDR3 is CASSLGDRYNTEAFF. The CDR3 bases are TGTGCCAGCAGCTTAGGGGACAGATACAACACTGAAGCTTTCTTT.